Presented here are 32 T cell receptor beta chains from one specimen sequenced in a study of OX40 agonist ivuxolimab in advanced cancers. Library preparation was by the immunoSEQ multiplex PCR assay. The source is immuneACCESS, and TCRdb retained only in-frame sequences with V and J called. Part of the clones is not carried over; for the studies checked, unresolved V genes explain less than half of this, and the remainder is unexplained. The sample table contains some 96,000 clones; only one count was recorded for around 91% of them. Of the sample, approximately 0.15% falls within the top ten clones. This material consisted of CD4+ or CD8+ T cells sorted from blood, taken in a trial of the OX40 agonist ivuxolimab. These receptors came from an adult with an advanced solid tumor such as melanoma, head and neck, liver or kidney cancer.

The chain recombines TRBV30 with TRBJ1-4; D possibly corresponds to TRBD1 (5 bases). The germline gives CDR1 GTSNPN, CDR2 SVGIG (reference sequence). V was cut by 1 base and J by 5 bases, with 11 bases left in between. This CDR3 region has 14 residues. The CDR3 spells CAWSGGGKNEKLFF. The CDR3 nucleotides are TGTGCCTGGAGTGGTGGGGGGAAGAATGAAAAACTGTTTTTT.

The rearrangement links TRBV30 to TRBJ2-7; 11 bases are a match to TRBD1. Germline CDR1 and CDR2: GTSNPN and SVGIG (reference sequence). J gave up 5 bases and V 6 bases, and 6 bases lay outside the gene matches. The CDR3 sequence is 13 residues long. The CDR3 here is CACLGQGADEQYF. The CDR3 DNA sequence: TGTGCCTGCTTAGGACAGGGGGCCGACGAGCAGTACTTC.

CDR3 loop: CASSVGRSEALNGYTF. The CDR3 DNA follows: TGCGCCAGCAGCGTCGGACGGTCTGAGGCGCTGAATGGCTACACCTTC. The rearrangement joins TRBV5-1 to TRBJ1-2; D unclear. Germline V gene data show CDR1 as SGHRS and CDR2 as YFSETQ. V lost 4 bases to trimming and J lost 6 bases, with 22 bases between them. The CDR3 extends over 16 amino acids.

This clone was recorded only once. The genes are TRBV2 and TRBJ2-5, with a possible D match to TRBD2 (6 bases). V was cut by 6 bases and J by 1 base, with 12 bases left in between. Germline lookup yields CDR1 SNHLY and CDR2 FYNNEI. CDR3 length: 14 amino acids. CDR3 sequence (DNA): TGTGCCAGCAGGAGACTAGTCCTCCAAGAGACCCAGTACTTC. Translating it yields CASRRLVLQETQYF.

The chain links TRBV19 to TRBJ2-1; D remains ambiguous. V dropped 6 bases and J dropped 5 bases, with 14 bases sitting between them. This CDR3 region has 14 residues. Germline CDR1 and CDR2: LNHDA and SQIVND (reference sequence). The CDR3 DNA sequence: TGTGCCAGTAGGAAGGAGAGGCAGAACAATGAGCAGTTCTTC. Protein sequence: CASRKERQNNEQFF.

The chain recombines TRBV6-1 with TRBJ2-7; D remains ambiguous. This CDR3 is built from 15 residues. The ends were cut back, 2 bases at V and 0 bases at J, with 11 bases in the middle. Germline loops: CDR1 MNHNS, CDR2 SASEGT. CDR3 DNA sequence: TGTGCCAGCAGTGAATTGGCCTATCGCTCCTACGAGCAGTACTTC. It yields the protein CASSELAYRSYEQYF.

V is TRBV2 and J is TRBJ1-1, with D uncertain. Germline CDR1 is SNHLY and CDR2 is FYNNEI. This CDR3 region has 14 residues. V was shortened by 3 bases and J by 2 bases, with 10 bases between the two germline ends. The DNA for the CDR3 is TGTGCCAGCAGTGACAGGACTAGCAACACTGAAGCTTTCTTT. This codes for CASSDRTSNTEAFF. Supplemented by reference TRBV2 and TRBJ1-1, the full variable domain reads EPEVTQTPSHQVTQMGQEVILRCVPISNHLYFYWYRQILGQKVEFLVSFYNNEISEKSEIFDDQFSVERPDGSNFTLKIRSTKLEDSAMYFCASSDRTSNTEAFFGQGTRLTVV.

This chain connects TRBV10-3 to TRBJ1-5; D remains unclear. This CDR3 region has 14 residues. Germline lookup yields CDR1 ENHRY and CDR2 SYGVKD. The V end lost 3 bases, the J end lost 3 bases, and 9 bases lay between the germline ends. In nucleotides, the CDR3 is TGTGCCATCAGTGATGGGCAGCCCAATCAGCCCCAGCATTTT. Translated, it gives CAISDGQPNQPQHF.

The CDR3 protein is CASRAEPSATNEQFF. The CDR3 DNA follows: TGTGCCAGCAGAGCAGAACCGTCCGCTACGAATGAGCAGTTCTTC. V gene TRBV6-4 combines with J gene TRBJ2-1; D ambiguous. The CDR3 covers 15 residues. The germline gives CDR1 MRHNA, CDR2 SNTAGT. The V and J ends lost 6 bases and 7 bases respectively, with 19 bases between them.

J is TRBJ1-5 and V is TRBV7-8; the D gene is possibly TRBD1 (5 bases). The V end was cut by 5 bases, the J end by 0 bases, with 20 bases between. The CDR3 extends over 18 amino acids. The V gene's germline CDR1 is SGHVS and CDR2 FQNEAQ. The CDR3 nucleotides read TGTGCCAGCAGCCCGGGCCAGGGCTCCAGCCTTAGCAATCAGCCCCAGCATTTT. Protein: CASSPGQGSSLSNQPQHF.

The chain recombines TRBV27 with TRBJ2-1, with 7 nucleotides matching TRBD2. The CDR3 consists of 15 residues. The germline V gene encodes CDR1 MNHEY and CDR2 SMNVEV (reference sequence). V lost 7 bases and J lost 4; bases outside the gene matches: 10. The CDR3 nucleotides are TGTGCCAGCACCGAGTTGGGGGGGGGTTACAATGAGCAGTTCTTC. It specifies CASTELGGGYNEQFF.

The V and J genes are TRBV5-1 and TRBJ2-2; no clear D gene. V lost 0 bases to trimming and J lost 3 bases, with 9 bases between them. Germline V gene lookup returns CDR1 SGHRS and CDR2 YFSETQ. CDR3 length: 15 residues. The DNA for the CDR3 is TGCGCCAGCAGCTTGGCCTTGGCAGACACCGGGGAGCTGTTTTTT. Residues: CASSLALADTGELFF.

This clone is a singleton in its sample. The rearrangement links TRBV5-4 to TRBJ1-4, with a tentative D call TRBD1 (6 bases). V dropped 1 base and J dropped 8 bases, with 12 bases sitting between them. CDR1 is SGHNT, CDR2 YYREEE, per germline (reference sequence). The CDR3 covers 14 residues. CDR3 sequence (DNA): TGTGCCAGCAGCTTGAAACAGGGAGGAGAAAAACTGTTTTTT. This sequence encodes CASSLKQGGEKLFF. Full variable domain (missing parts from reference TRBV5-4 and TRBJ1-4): ETGVTQSPTHLIKTRGQQVTLRCSSQSGHNTVSWYQQALGQGPQFIFQYYREEENGRGNFPPRFSGLQFPNYSSELNVNALELDDSALYLCASSLKQGGEKLFFGSGTQLSVL.

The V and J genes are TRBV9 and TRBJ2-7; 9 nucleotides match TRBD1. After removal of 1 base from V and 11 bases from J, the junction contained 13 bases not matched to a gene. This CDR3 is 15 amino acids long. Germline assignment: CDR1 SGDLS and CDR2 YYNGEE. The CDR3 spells CASSVSSSGTGTKYF. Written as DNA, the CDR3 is TGTGCCAGCAGCGTATCCTCCAGCGGGACAGGGACGAAGTACTTC.

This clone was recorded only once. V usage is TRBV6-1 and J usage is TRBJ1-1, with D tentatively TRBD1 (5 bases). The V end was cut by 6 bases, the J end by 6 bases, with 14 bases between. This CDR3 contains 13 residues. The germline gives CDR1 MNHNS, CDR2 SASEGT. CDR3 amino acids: CASRATGLPEAFF. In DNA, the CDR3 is TGTGCCAGCAGAGCAACAGGTTTGCCTGAAGCTTTCTTT.

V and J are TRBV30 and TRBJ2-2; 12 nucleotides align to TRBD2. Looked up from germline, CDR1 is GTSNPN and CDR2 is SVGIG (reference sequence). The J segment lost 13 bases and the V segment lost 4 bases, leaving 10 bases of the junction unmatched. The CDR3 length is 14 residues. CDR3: CAWTGTSGPVGLFF. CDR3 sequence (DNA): TGTGCCTGGACCGGGACTAGCGGGCCGGTGGGGCTGTTTTTT.

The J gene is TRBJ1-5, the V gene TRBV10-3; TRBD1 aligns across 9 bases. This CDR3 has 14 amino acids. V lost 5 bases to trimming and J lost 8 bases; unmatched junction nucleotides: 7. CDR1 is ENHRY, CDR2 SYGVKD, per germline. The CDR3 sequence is CAISPGTGSEPQHF. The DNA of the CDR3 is TGTGCCATCAGTCCCGGGACAGGGTCCGAGCCCCAGCATTTT.

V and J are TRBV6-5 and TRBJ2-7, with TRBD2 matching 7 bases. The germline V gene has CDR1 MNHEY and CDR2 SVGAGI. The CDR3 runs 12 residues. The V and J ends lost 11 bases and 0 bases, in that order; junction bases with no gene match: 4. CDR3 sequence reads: CASGGLSYEQYF. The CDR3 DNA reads TGTGCCTCGGGGGGACTCTCCTACGAGCAGTACTTC.

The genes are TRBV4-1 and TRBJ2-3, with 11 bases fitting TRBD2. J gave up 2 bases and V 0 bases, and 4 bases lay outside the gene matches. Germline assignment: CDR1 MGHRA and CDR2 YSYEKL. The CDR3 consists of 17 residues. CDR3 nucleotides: TGCGCCAGCAGCCAAGAGGTGACTAGCGGGAACACAGATACGCAGTATTTT. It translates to CASSQEVTSGNTDTQYF.

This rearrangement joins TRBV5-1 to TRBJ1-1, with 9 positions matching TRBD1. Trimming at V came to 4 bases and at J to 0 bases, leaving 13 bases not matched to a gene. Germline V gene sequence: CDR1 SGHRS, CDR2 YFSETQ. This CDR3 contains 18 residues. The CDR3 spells CASSLRPGTGSMNTEAFF. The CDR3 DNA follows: TGCGCCAGCAGCCTACGACCCGGGACAGGGAGCATGAACACTGAAGCTTTCTTT. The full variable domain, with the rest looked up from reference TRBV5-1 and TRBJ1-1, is KAGVTQTPRYLIKTRGQQVTLSCSPISGHRSVSWYQQTPGQGLQFLFEYFSETQRNKGNFPGRFSGRQFSNSRSEMNVSTLELGDSALYLCASSLRPGTGSMNTEAFFGQGTRLTVV.

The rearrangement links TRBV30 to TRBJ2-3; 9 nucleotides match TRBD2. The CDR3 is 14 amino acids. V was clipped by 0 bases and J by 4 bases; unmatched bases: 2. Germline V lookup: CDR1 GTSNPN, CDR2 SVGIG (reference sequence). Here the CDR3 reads CAWSVAGGADTQYF. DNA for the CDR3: TGTGCCTGGAGTGTAGCGGGGGGAGCAGATACGCAGTATTTT. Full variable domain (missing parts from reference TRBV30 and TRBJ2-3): SQTIHQWPATLVQPVGSPLSLECTVEGTSNPNLYWYRQAAGRGLQLLFYSVGIGQISSEVPQNLSASRPQDRQFILSSKKLLLSDSGFYLCAWSVAGGADTQYFGPGTRLTVL.

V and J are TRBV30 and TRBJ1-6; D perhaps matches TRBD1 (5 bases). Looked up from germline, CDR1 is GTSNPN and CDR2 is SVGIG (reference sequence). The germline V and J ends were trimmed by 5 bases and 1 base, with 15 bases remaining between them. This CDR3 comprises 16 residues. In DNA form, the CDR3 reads TGTGCCTGGGGGAGTGCAGGGCTTTCCTATAATTCACCCCTCCACTTT. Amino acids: CAWGSAGLSYNSPLHF.

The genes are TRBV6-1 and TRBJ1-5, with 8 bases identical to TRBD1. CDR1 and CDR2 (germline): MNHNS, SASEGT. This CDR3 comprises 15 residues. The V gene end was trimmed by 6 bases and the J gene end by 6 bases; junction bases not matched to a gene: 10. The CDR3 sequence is CASSPRGQGGQPQHF. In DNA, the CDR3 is TGTGCCAGCAGCCCAAGAGGACAGGGCGGTCAGCCCCAGCATTTT.

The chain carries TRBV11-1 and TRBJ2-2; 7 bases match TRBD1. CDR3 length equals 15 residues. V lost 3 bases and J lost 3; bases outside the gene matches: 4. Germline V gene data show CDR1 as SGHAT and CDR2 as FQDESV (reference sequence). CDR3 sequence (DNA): TGTGCCAGCAGCTTCGACAGGGCGGACACCGGGGAGCTGTTTTTT. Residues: CASSFDRADTGELFF. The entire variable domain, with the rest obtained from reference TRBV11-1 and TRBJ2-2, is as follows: EAEVAQSPRYKITEKSQAVAFWCDPISGHATLYWYRQILGQGPELLVQFQDESVVDDSQLPKDRFSAERLKGVDSTLKIQPAELGDSAMYLCASSFDRADTGELFFGEGSRLTVL.

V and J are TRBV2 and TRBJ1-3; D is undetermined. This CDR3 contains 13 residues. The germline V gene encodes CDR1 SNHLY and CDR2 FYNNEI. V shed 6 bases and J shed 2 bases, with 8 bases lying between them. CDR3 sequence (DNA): TGTGCCAGCAGGGGAGACGCTGGAAACACCATATATTTT. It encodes CASRGDAGNTIYF.

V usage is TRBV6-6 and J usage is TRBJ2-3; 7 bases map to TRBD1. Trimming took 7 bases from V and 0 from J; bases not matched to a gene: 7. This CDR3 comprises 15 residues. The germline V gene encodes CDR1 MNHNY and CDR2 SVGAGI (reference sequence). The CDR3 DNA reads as TGTGCCAGCACCCCGGACAGGATAAGCACAGATACGCAGTATTTT. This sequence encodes CASTPDRISTDTQYF.

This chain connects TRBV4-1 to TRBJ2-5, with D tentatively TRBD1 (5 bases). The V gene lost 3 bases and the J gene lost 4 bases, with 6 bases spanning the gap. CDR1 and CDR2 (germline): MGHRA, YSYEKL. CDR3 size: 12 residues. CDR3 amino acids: CASSQQGETQYF. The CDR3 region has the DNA TGCGCCAGCAGCCAGCAGGGAGAGACCCAGTACTTC.

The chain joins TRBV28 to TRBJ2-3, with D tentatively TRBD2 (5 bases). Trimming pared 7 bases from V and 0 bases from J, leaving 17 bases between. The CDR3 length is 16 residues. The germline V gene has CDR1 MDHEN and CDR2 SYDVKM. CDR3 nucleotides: TGTGCCAGCACGTCGCAGACCGGCGGGAGCACAGATACGCAGTATTTT. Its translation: CASTSQTGGSTDTQYF.

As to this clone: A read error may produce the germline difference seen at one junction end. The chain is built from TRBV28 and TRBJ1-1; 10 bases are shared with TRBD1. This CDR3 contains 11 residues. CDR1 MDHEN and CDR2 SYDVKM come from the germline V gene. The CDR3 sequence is CASSRGQGVNF. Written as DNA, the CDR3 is TGTGCCAGCAGTCGCGGACAGGGGGTGAACTTT.

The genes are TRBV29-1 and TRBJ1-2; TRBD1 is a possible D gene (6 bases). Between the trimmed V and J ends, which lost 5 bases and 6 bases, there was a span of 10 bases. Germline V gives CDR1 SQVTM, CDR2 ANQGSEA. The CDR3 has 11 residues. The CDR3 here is CSVRGSHGYTF. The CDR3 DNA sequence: TGCAGCGTTAGGGGGTCCCATGGCTACACCTTC.

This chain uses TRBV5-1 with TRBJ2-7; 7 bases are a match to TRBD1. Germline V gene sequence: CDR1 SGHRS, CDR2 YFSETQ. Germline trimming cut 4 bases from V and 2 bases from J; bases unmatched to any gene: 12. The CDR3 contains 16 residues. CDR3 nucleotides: TGCGCCAGCAGCGAGGGGACAGACCTTCGAACCTACGAGCAGTACTTC. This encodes CASSEGTDLRTYEQYF.

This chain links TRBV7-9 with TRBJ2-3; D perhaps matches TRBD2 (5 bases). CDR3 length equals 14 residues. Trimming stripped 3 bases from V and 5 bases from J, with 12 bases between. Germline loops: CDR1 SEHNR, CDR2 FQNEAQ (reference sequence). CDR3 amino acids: CASSFLVDLDTQYF. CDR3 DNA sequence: TGTGCCAGCAGCTTCCTTGTGGACTTAGATACGCAGTATTTT.